This is a list of T cell receptor beta chains from one sample in a study of cytomegalovirus exposure and HLA in healthy donors. Data came from immunoSEQ multiplex PCR; TCRdb stores just in-frame clones and leaves some out. The data show 150,000 or so clones, roughly 79% seen once. The material sequenced was PBMCs. The receptors shown here come from a man younger than 40 in good health and CMV-seronegative. Both conserved end residues are part of each CDR3. The D gene is left open where the match is weak. Expanded clones are given a class, and other clones once, few, many or no size at all.

d_call j_call clone_size v_call cdr3_aa cdr3_nt
TRBD1 TRBJ2-5 - TRBV9 CASSPDGTAQETQYF TGTGCCAGCAGCCCCGACGGGACAGCACAAGAGACCCAGTACTTC
- TRBJ2-1 - TRBV6-6 CASSYGLHRNEQFF TGTGCCAGCAGTTATGGGCTCCACAGGAATGAGCAGTTCTTC
TRBD1 TRBJ1-4 - TRBV27 CASRGTGTNEKLFF TGTGCCAGCAGGGGGACAGGGACTAATGAAAAACTGTTTTTT
- TRBJ1-5 few TRBV6-1 CATLTGGYSNQPQHF TGTGCCACCCTCACGGGGGGGTATAGCAATCAGCCCCAGCATTTT
TRBD2 TRBJ2-2 - TRBV11-2 CASSLGGTSGSTGELFF TGTGCCAGCAGCTTAGGGGGGACTAGCGGGAGCACCGGGGAGCTGTTTTTT
TRBD1 TRBJ2-7 - TRBV7-8 CASYRTGKGRSGYEQYF TGTGCCAGCTACCGGACAGGTAAAGGGAGATCGGGCTACGAGCAGTACTTC
- TRBJ2-1 once TRBV6-5 CASEIRGGSNEQFF TGTGCCAGCGAGATCCGTGGGGGGAGCAATGAGCAGTTCTTC
- TRBJ1-1 - TRBV5-5 CASSLLGGVNTEAFF TGTGCCAGCAGCTTGTTAGGAGGGGTGAACACTGAAGCTTTCTTT
- TRBJ1-5 - TRBV9 CASSRFPQADQPQHF TGTGCCAGCAGCCGTTTTCCTCAGGCCGATCAGCCCCAGCATTTT
- TRBJ2-2 - TRBV2 CASSAEARSTGELFF TGTGCCAGCAGTGCAGAGGCCAGAAGCACCGGGGAGCTGTTTTTT
TRBD1 TRBJ2-7 - TRBV6-5 CATRAGGYEQYF TGTGCCACGCGGGCAGGGGGCTACGAGCAGTACTTC
- TRBJ2-7 - TRBV10-1 CASNKSYEQYF TGCGCCAGCAACAAGTCCTACGAGCAGTACTTC
- TRBJ2-5 - TRBV7-6 CASSPRASGYLTKTQYF TGTGCCAGCAGTCCTAGGGCGAGCGGGTACTTAACGAAGACCCAGTACTTC
TRBD1 TRBJ1-1 - TRBV2 CASEGARPEAFF TGTGCCAGCGAGGGGGCCCGGCCTGAAGCTTTCTTT
TRBD1 TRBJ2-7 - TRBV7-6 CASSLTGVSYEQYF TGTGCCAGCAGTCTCACAGGGGTAAGCTACGAGCAGTACTTC
- TRBJ1-4 - TRBV7-2 CASSLPPEGRYEKLFF TGTGCCAGCAGCTTACCCCCGGAGGGTAGATATGAAAAACTGTTTTTT
- TRBJ2-7 - TRBV10-3 CAISESVYPYEQYF TGTGCCATCAGTGAGTCAGTCTACCCCTACGAGCAGTACTTC
- TRBJ2-2 - TRBV19 CASSTYRYTGELFF TGTGCCAGTAGTACTTACAGGTACACCGGGGAGCTGTTTTTT
TRBD1 TRBJ2-7 - TRBV4-2 CASSQLPTGDGSSYEQYF TGTGCCAGCAGCCAACTCCCTACAGGGGACGGCAGCTCCTACGAGCAGTACTTC
TRBD2 TRBJ2-2 - TRBV4-3 CASSQGPSGRNTGELFF TGCGCCAGCAGCCAAGGACCGAGCGGGAGGAACACCGGGGAGCTGTTTTTT
- TRBJ1-5 - TRBV5-4 CASSQDHNQPQHF TGTGCCAGCAGCCAGGATCACAATCAGCCCCAGCATTTT
TRBD2 TRBJ2-5 - TRBV2 CASSEATSGGFQETQYF TGTGCCAGCAGTGAAGCGACTAGCGGGGGATTCCAAGAGACCCAGTACTTC
TRBD2 TRBJ2-7 - TRBV2 CASRGVAGGTFYEQYF TGTGCCAGCAGGGGAGTAGCGGGGGGTACCTTCTACGAGCAGTACTTC
- TRBJ1-3 - TRBV7-2 CASSFSQVTGNTIYF TGTGCCAGCAGCTTCTCCCAGGTCACTGGAAACACCATATATTTT
- TRBJ1-3 few TRBV7-8 CASSLTGGSSGNTIYF TGTGCCAGCAGCTTAACTGGGGGCAGCTCTGGAAACACCATATATTTT
- TRBJ1-6 - TRBV30 CAWSVVSLRNSPLHF TGTGCCTGGAGTGTAGTTTCCCTCCGGAATTCACCCCTCCACTTT
TRBD2 TRBJ2-1 - TRBV7-7 CASSRGGSGQGRYNEQFF TGTGCTAGCAGCCGGGGGGGATCTGGCCAGGGGCGCTACAATGAGCAGTTCTTC
- TRBJ2-5 - TRBV5-4 CASSSRAGWVETQYF TGTGCCAGCAGCTCCAGGGCGGGGTGGGTGGAGACCCAGTACTTC
TRBD2 TRBJ2-1 - TRBV6-4 CANLGLAGVRSYNEQFF TGTGCCAACTTGGGACTAGCGGGAGTGAGGTCCTACAATGAGCAGTTCTTC
TRBD2 TRBJ2-5 - TRBV9 CASSVGAGGYLETQYF TGTGCCAGCAGCGTCGGAGCGGGGGGGTATCTGGAGACCCAGTACTTC
TRBD2 TRBJ2-7 - TRBV10-3 CAISKTSGDGEQYF TGTGCCATCAGTAAAACTAGCGGAGACGGCGAGCAGTACTTC
- TRBJ2-3 - TRBV11-2 CASSSVGRGQDTQYF TGTGCCAGCAGCTCGGTGGGTAGGGGACAAGATACGCAGTATTTT
TRBD1 TRBJ2-6 - TRBV19 CASSPGQGASGANVLTF TGTGCCAGTAGTCCCGGACAGGGGGCGTCTGGGGCCAACGTCCTGACTTTC
TRBD1 TRBJ2-7 - TRBV9 CASSVGTSTGAVEQYF TGTGCCAGCAGCGTAGGGACATCGACAGGGGCCGTTGAGCAGTACTTC
- TRBJ2-3 - TRBV28 CASSLTRGTDTQYF TGTGCCAGCAGTCTCACCCGGGGCACAGATACGCAGTATTTT
TRBD1 TRBJ1-2 few TRBV25-1 CASSEPGQGKRHGYTF TGTGCCAGCAGTGAACCGGGACAGGGAAAACGACATGGCTACACCTTC
TRBD2 TRBJ2-1 - TRBV29-1 CSVDLAGDNEQFF TGCAGCGTTGACCTAGCGGGGGACAATGAGCAGTTCTTC
TRBD1 TRBJ1-3 - TRBV9 CASSKWGQNSGNTIYF TGTGCCAGCAGCAAATGGGGACAGAACTCTGGAAACACCATATATTTT
TRBD1 TRBJ2-5 - TRBV30 CAWSADRGLGETQYF TGTGCCTGGAGTGCGGACAGGGGGCTTGGAGAGACCCAGTACTTC
TRBD2 TRBJ2-3 once TRBV29-1 CSVVRLGGASITDTQYF TGCAGCGTTGTTCGTCTCGGGGGGGCCTCAATCACAGATACGCAGTATTTT
- TRBJ1-2 - TRBV28 CASRPGQLDYGYTF TGTGCCAGCAGACCAGGACAGTTGGACTATGGCTACACCTTC
- TRBJ2-1 - TRBV5-4 CASSLVGGSEQFF TGTGCCAGCAGCTTGGTAGGAGGCAGTGAGCAGTTCTTC
- TRBJ1-4 few TRBV7-2 CASNVGAGEKLFF TGTGCCAGCAACGTTGGGGCGGGGGAAAAACTGTTTTTT
- TRBJ2-7 - TRBV13 CASSHRTEDYEQYF TGTGCCAGCAGCCACCGGACAGAGGACTACGAGCAGTACTTC
TRBD1 TRBJ1-1 - TRBV4-3 CASSQVLLRGAANTEAFF TGCGCCAGCAGCCAAGTCCTACTCAGGGGGGCGGCGAACACTGAAGCTTTCTTT
- TRBJ2-7 - TRBV18 CASSPRGQGYEQYF TGTGCCAGCTCACCTAGGGGACAAGGATACGAGCAGTACTTC
TRBD1 TRBJ2-5 - TRBV6-5 CASSQGQGRETQYF TGTGCCAGCAGTCAAGGACAGGGGAGGGAGACCCAGTACTTC
- TRBJ1-5 once TRBV15 CATSRDRGGVGNQPQHF TGTGCCACCAGCAGAGATCGAGGGGGAGTGGGCAATCAGCCCCAGCATTTT
- TRBJ2-5 - TRBV6-1 CASSIKLQYF TGTGCCAGCAGTATTAAGCTCCAGTACTTC